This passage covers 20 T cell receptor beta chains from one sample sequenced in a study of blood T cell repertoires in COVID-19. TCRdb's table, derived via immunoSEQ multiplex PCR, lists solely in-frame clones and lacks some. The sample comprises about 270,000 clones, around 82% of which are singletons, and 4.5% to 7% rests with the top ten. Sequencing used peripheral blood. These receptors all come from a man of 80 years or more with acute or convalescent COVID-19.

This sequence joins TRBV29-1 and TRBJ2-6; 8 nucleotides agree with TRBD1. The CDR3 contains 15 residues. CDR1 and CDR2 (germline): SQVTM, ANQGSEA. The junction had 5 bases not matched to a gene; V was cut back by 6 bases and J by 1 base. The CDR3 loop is CSVGQGPSGANVLTF. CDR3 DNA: TGCAGCGTCGGACAGGGCCCATCTGGGGCCAACGTCCTGACTTTC.

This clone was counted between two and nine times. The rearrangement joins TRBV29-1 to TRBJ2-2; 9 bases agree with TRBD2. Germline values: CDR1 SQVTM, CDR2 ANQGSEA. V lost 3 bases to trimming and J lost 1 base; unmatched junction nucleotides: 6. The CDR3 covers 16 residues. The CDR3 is CSVEEAGGVNTGELFF. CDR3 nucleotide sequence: TGCAGCGTTGAGGAGGCGGGAGGGGTGAACACCGGGGAGCTGTTTTTT.

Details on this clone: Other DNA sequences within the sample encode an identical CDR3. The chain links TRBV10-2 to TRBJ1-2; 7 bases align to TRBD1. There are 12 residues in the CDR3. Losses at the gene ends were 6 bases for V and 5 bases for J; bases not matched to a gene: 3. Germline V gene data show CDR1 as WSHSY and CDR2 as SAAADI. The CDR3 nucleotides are TGCGCCAGCAGACGGGACAGTTATGGCTACACCTTC. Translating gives CASRRDSYGYTF.

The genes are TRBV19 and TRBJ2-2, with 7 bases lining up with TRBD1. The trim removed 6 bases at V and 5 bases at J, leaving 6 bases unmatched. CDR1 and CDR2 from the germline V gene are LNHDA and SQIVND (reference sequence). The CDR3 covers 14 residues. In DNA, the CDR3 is TGTGCCAGTAGACAACAGGGGTGGACCGGGGAGCTGTTTTTT. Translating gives CASRQQGWTGELFF.

This chain's CDR3 is CAISRDSNYGYTF. CDR3 DNA: TGTGCCATCAGCCGGGACAGTAACTATGGCTACACCTTC. The chain employs TRBV10-3 and TRBJ1-2; 7 bases agree with TRBD1. The germline CDR1 and CDR2 sequences are ENHRY and SYGVKD. This CDR3 comprises 13 residues. Trimming took 6 bases from V and 1 from J; bases not matched to a gene: 2.

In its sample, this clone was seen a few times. The CDR3 nucleotides are TGCGCCAGCAGCTTGGATGGGACTAGCGTCAATGAGCAGTTCTTC. This sequence encodes CASSLDGTSVNEQFF. The J gene is TRBJ2-1, the V gene TRBV5-1; 10 bases align to TRBD2. Germline assignment: CDR1 SGHRS and CDR2 YFSETQ. This CDR3 has 15 amino acids. Trimming removed 0 bases from V and 6 bases from J; junction bases left unmatched: 3.

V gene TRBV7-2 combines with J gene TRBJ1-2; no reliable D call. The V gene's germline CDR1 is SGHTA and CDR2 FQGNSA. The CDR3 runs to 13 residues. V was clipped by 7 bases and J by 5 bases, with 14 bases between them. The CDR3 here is CASTYSTGYGYTF. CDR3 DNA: TGTGCCAGCACTTACAGTACGGGGTATGGCTACACCTTC.

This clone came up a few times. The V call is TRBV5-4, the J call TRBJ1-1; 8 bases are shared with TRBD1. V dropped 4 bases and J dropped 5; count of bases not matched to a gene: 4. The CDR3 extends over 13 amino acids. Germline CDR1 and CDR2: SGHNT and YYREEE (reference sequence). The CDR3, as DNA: TGTGCCAGCAGCGAGGACAGGGTAACTGAAGCTTTCTTT. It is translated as CASSEDRVTEAFF.

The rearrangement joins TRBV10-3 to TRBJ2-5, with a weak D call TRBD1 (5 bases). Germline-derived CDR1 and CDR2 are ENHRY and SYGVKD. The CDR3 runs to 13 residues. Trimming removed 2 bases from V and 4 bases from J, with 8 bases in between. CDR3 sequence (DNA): TGTGCCATCAGTGAGGTCAGGGTAGAGACCCAGTACTTC. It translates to CAISEVRVETQYF.

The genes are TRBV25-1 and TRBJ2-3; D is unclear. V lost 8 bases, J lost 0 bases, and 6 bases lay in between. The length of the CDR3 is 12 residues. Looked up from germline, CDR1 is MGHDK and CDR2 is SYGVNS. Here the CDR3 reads CASWASTDTQYF. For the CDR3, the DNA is TGTGCCAGCTGGGCAAGCACAGATACGCAGTATTTT.

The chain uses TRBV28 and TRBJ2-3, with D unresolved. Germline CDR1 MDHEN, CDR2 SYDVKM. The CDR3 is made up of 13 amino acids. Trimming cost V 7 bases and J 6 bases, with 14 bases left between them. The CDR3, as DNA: TGTGCCAGCACTCTCACGACTGGGGATACGCAGTATTTT. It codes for CASTLTTGDTQYF.

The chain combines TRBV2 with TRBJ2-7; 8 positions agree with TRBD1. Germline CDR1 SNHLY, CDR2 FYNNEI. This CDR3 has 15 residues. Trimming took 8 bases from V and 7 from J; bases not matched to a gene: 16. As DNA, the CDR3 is TGTGCCAGCTTAATCGACCAGGGGGCGAACAGAGAGCAGTACTTC. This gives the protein CASLIDQGANREQYF.

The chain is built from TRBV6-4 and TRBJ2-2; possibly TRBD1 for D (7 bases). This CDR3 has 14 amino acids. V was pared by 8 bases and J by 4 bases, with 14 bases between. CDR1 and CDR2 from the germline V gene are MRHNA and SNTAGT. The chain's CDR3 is CASSQGGPTGELFF. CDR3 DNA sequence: TGTGCCAGCTCCCAGGGGGGACCCACCGGGGAGCTGTTTTTT.

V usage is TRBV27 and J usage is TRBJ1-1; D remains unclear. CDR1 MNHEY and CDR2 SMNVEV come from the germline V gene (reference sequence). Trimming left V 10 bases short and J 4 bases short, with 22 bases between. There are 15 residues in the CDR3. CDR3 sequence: CATGRRAEYGTEAFF. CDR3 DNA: TGTGCCACAGGCCGGCGGGCTGAGTACGGCACTGAAGCTTTCTTT.

DNA for the CDR3: TGTGCCAGCTCAGGGACAGCTGAAGCTTTCTTT. Translated: CASSGTAEAFF. The genes are TRBV18 and TRBJ1-1, with 7 nucleotides matching TRBD1. V was clipped by 5 bases and J by 6 bases; unmatched bases: 0. Germline loops: CDR1 KGHSH, CDR2 LQKENI. The CDR3 covers 11 residues.

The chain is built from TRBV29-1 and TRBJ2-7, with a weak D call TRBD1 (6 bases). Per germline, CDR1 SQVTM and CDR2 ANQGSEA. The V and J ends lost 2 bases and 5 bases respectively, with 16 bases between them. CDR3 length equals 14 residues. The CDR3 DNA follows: TGCAGCGTTGAAATTGCAGGGGTTTGGGACGAGCAGTACTTC. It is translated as CSVEIAGVWDEQYF.

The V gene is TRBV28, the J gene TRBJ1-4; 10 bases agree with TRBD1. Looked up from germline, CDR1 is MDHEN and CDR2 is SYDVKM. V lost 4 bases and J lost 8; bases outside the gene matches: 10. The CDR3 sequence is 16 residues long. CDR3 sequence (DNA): TGTGCCAGCAGTTCCCCACGCGGGACAGGGGACGAAAAACTGTTTTTT. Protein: CASSSPRGTGDEKLFF.

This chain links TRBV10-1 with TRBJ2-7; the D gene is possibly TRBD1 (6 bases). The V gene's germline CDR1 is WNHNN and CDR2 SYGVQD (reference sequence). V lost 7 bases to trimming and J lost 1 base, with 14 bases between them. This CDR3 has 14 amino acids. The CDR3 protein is CASMGPGESYEQYF. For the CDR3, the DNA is TGCGCCAGCATGGGGCCAGGGGAATCCTACGAGCAGTACTTC.

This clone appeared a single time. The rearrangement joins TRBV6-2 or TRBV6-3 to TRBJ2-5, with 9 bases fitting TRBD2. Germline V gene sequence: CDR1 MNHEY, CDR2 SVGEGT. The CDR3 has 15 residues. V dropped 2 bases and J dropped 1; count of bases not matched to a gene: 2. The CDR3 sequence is CASSYQAGGQETQYF. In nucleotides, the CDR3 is TGTGCCAGCAGTTACCAAGCGGGGGGCCAAGAGACCCAGTACTTC.

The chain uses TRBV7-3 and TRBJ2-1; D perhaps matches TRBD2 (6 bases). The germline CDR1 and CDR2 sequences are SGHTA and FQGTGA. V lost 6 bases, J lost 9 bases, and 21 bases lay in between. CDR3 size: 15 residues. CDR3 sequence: CASSLGRERSGEQFF. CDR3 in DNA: TGTGCCAGCAGTCTTGGGCGGGAAAGATCGGGTGAGCAGTTCTTC.